These 8 T cell receptor beta chains were sequenced from one sample in a study of control samples from healthy donors and cancer patients. Only in-frame clones appear in the TCRdb table, and some are missing; sequencing was by immunoSEQ multiplex PCR. The repertoire holds around 120,000 clones, with over 90% as singletons. Sequenced sample: blood. The receptors shown here come from a man under 40 in good health.

The gene calls are TRBV19 and TRBJ2-4; 9 nucleotides line up with TRBD1. CDR3 length: 15 amino acids. CDR1 LNHDA and CDR2 SQIVND come from the germline V gene (reference sequence). V dropped 1 base and J dropped 7; count of bases not matched to a gene: 5. The DNA for the CDR3 is TGTGCCAGTAGTATAGCCCGGACAGGGGCCAACATTCAGTACTTC. Protein: CASSIARTGANIQYF.

The chain couples TRBV24-1 to TRBJ2-4; TRBD1 might be the D (7 bases). V was shortened by 3 bases and J by 0 bases, with 17 bases between the two germline ends. Per the germline V gene, CDR1 is KGHDR and CDR2 is SFDVKD. The CDR3 covers 18 residues. CDR3 DNA: TGTGCCACCAGTGATCCCTCCCGACAGGGACTAGCCAAAAACATTCAGTACTTC. Its translation is CATSDPSRQGLAKNIQYF.

This clone was seen a handful of times. The rearrangement uses TRBV9 and TRBJ2-1, with 11 bases lining up with TRBD2. The germline V gene has CDR1 SGDLS and CDR2 YYNGEE. This CDR3 has 18 residues. V shed 0 bases, J shed 6 bases, and the junction held 11 bases outside the gene matches. The CDR3 is CASSVGLAGGALGNEQFF. CDR3 DNA sequence: TGTGCCAGCAGCGTAGGGCTAGCGGGGGGCGCGTTGGGCAATGAGCAGTTCTTC.

This clone has just a few counts. V and J are TRBV6-6 and TRBJ1-5, with D hard to call. Looked up from germline, CDR1 is MNHNY and CDR2 is SVGAGI (reference sequence). Trimming shortened V by 5 bases and J by 9 bases, and 17 bases separated the two germline ends. The CDR3 consists of 14 residues. The CDR3 DNA follows: TGTGCCAGCAGTACTCCCCAGGAAGGCCGGCCCCAGCATTTT. Protein: CASSTPQEGRPQHF.

The chain carries TRBV6-6 and TRBJ1-3; D unresolved. CDR1 and CDR2 from the germline V gene are MNHNY and SVGAGI (reference sequence). The CDR3 runs 12 residues. Trimming removed 2 bases from V and 2 bases from J, with 1 base in between. The CDR3: CASSYAGNTIYF. CDR3 coding DNA: TGTGCCAGCAGTTACGCTGGAAACACCATATATTTT.

The chain is built from TRBV11-2 and TRBJ2-2; 8 bases map to TRBD1. CDR3 length equals 16 residues. V dropped 5 bases and J dropped 5; count of bases not matched to a gene: 10. Germline V gene lookup returns CDR1 SGHAT and CDR2 FQNNGV. The CDR3 spells CASSLRTGMETGELFF. CDR3 nucleotides: TGTGCCAGCAGCCTCCGGACAGGGATGGAAACCGGGGAGCTGTTTTTT.

J is TRBJ2-7 and V is TRBV18; TRBD1 is a possible D gene (5 bases). The V gene lost 0 bases and the J gene lost 2 bases, with 8 bases spanning the gap. This CDR3 comprises 14 residues. CDR1 KGHSH and CDR2 LQKENI come from the germline V gene. The CDR3 is CASSPPSRAYEQYV. The CDR3 region has the DNA TGTGCCAGCTCACCACCGTCCAGGGCCTACGAGCAGTACGTC.

The V call is TRBV13, the J call TRBJ1-1, with TRBD1 matching over 10 bases. J gave up 0 bases and V 5 bases, and 6 bases lay outside the gene matches. Germline CDR1 reads PRHDT; CDR2 reads FYEKMQ (reference sequence). CDR3 size: 16 residues. In nucleotides, the CDR3 is TGTGCCAGCAGCCCAGCGGGACAGGGGCTGAACACTGAAGCTTTCTTT. The encoded protein is CASSPAGQGLNTEAFF.